This T cell receptor beta chain was observed in a study of blood T cell repertoires in COVID-19. As for the study in general: From T cells, B-cell-depleted T cells, or PBMCs came the material, which was cDNA or gDNA.

Method: immunoSEQ multiplex PCR; TCRdb's copy keeps in-frame clones and lacks some. The sample shows some 270,000 clones, 90% of them seen only once. The CDR3 sequence is 15 residues long. V lost 1 base to trimming and J lost 4 bases, with 11 bases between them. Germline CDR1 reads LGHNA; CDR2 reads YSLEER. The clonotype was recovered from a woman aged 55-70 years with COVID-19, enrolled during active disease. The sequenced material came from peripheral blood. The V gene is TRBV4-3, the J gene TRBJ2-1; a weak D match, TRBD1 (6 bases). CDR3 region: CASSQGSRGYNEQFF. The CDR3, as DNA: TGCGCCAGCAGCCAAGGTTCCAGGGGATACAATGAGCAGTTCTTC.